Listed below are T cell receptor beta chains from one sample, sequenced in a study of vaccination effects on CD4 cells after COVID-19. These TCRs' antigens remain unknown. The table came from immunoSEQ multiplex PCR; TCRdb's copy has only in-frame clones and leaves some out. Of 20,000 to 25,000 clones listed, around 69% are singletons. Sequenced material: CD4+ T cells from PBMCs cultured without peptide, taken before COVID-19 vaccination. These receptors originate from a human donor who received a COVID-19 vaccine. The CDR3 runs from the conserved cysteine through the conserved F or W. Fields, in order: CDR3 protein, CDR3 DNA, V gene, D gene, clone size, J gene. D genes are given only for firm matches. Clone size, where shown, is once, few, many, or a class for clones that have expanded.

CDR3 protein: CASSPGPYGYTF
CDR3 DNA: TGTGCCAGCAGTCCAGGACCCTATGGCTACACCTTC
V gene: TRBV28
D gene: .
clone size: .
J gene: TRBJ1-2

CDR3 protein: CAISETIRDGPIGYTF
CDR3 DNA: TGTGCCATCAGTGAGACAATCCGGGACGGGCCGATCGGCTACACCTTC
V gene: TRBV10-3
D gene: .
clone size: .
J gene: TRBJ1-2

CDR3 protein: CASSPFAFGYTF
CDR3 DNA: TGTGCCAGCAGCCCCTTTGCCTTTGGCTACACCTTC
V gene: TRBV28
D gene: .
clone size: medium-sized
J gene: TRBJ1-2

CDR3 protein: CASSLRGWGNYGYTF
CDR3 DNA: TGTGCCAGCAGTTTGCGGGGGTGGGGTAACTATGGCTACACCTTC
V gene: TRBV27
D gene: .
clone size: .
J gene: TRBJ1-2

CDR3 protein: CASSLGAAGSYNEQFF
CDR3 DNA: TGCGCCAGCAGCTTGGGCGCCGCGGGGTCCTACAATGAGCAGTTCTTC
V gene: TRBV5-1
D gene: .
clone size: .
J gene: TRBJ2-1

CDR3 protein: CASSFQLLQDRFNSPLHF
CDR3 DNA: TGTGCCAGCAGCTTCCAACTATTACAGGACAGGTTTAATTCACCCCTCCACTTT
V gene: TRBV5-8
D gene: TRBD1
clone size: .
J gene: TRBJ1-6

CDR3 protein: CSASDYRLNEKLFF
CDR3 DNA: TGCAGTGCTAGTGATTACCGGTTAAATGAAAAACTGTTTTTT
V gene: TRBV20-1
D gene: .
clone size: .
J gene: TRBJ1-4

CDR3 protein: CASSPRQGAGTEAFF
CDR3 DNA: TGTGCCAGCTCACCACGACAGGGTGCTGGCACTGAAGCTTTCTTT
V gene: TRBV18
D gene: TRBD1
clone size: .
J gene: TRBJ1-1

CDR3 protein: CASSPGTSTDTQYF
CDR3 DNA: TGTGCCAGCAGCCCAGGGACTAGCACAGATACGCAGTATTTT
V gene: TRBV9
D gene: .
clone size: once
J gene: TRBJ2-3

CDR3 protein: CASSDGTDYGYTF
CDR3 DNA: TGTGCCAGCAGCGATGGGACGGACTATGGCTACACCTTC
V gene: TRBV6-5
D gene: .
clone size: .
J gene: TRBJ1-2

CDR3 protein: CASSRDSRSPYNEQFF
CDR3 DNA: TGTGCCAGCAGCAGGGACTCCCGGTCGCCTTACAATGAGCAGTTCTTC
V gene: TRBV6-2/TRBV6-3
D gene: .
clone size: once
J gene: TRBJ2-1

CDR3 protein: CASSTRTSGEGPQYF
CDR3 DNA: TGTGCCAGCAGTACTAGGACTAGCGGGGAGGGTCCCCAGTACTTC
V gene: TRBV27
D gene: TRBD2
clone size: once
J gene: TRBJ2-5

CDR3 protein: CASSLGLQNGYTF
CDR3 DNA: TGTGCCAGCAGCTTGGGACTGCAGAATGGCTACACCTTC
V gene: TRBV5-6
D gene: .
clone size: .
J gene: TRBJ1-2

CDR3 protein: CASSLSVVSYEQYF
CDR3 DNA: TGTGCCAGCAGTCTTAGCGTTGTCTCCTACGAGCAGTACTTC
V gene: TRBV6-5
D gene: .
clone size: .
J gene: TRBJ2-7

CDR3 protein: CACTSGQGFGGELFF
CDR3 DNA: TGTGCCTGTACCTCGGGACAGGGATTCGGCGGGGAGCTGTTTTTT
V gene: TRBV30
D gene: TRBD1
clone size: .
J gene: TRBJ2-2

CDR3 protein: CASSENGYGYTF
CDR3 DNA: TGTGCCAGCTCGGAAAACGGCTATGGCTACACCTTC
V gene: TRBV18
D gene: .
clone size: few
J gene: TRBJ1-2

CDR3 protein: CASSQVSHEQFF
CDR3 DNA: TGTGCCAGCAGCCAAGTTTCGCATGAGCAGTTCTTC
V gene: TRBV3-1/TRBV3-2
D gene: .
clone size: .
J gene: TRBJ2-1

CDR3 protein: CASSFAGELFF
CDR3 DNA: TGTGCCAGCAGCTTTGCCGGGGAGCTGTTTTTT
V gene: TRBV7-9
D gene: .
clone size: .
J gene: TRBJ2-2

CDR3 protein: CSVAGQGGNQPQHF
CDR3 DNA: TGCAGCGTTGCTGGACAGGGCGGCAATCAGCCCCAGCATTTT
V gene: TRBV29-1
D gene: TRBD1
clone size: .
J gene: TRBJ1-5

CDR3 protein: CATSPRGSGANVLTF
CDR3 DNA: TGTGCCACCTCTCCCCGGGGCTCTGGGGCCAACGTCCTGACTTTC
V gene: TRBV27
D gene: .
clone size: .
J gene: TRBJ2-6

CDR3 protein: CASSPVGDTQYF
CDR3 DNA: TGTGCCAGCAGTCCAGTCGGAGATACGCAGTATTTT
V gene: TRBV6-2/TRBV6-3
D gene: .
clone size: .
J gene: TRBJ2-3

CDR3 protein: CASSHLGGRNTEAFF
CDR3 DNA: TGTGCCAGCAGCCACCTGGGGGGGAGGAACACTGAAGCTTTCTTT
V gene: TRBV3-1/TRBV3-2
D gene: .
clone size: .
J gene: TRBJ1-1

CDR3 protein: CASSLLAVSGNTIYF
CDR3 DNA: TGTGCCAGCAGCTTGCTGGCGGTCTCTGGAAACACCATATATTTT
V gene: TRBV5-6
D gene: .
clone size: .
J gene: TRBJ1-3

CDR3 protein: CASSQASRVDNSPLHF
CDR3 DNA: TGTGCCAGCAGCCAAGCGTCCAGGGTTGATAATTCACCCCTCCACTTT
V gene: TRBV3-1/TRBV3-2
D gene: .
clone size: .
J gene: TRBJ1-6

CDR3 protein: CASSGLVSYEQYF
CDR3 DNA: TGTGCCAGCAGCGGACTAGTCTCCTACGAGCAGTACTTC
V gene: TRBV28
D gene: TRBD2
clone size: .
J gene: TRBJ2-7

CDR3 protein: CASSISPNTGELFF
CDR3 DNA: TGTGCCAGTAGTATCTCCCCGAACACCGGGGAGCTGTTTTTT
V gene: TRBV19
D gene: .
clone size: .
J gene: TRBJ2-2

CDR3 protein: CASSLVSGALNTEAFF
CDR3 DNA: TGTGCCAGCAGCTTAGTTTCTGGGGCCCTGAACACTGAAGCTTTCTTT
V gene: TRBV7-6
D gene: .
clone size: .
J gene: TRBJ1-1

CDR3 protein: CASSAPRGGHMRYEQYF
CDR3 DNA: TGTGCCAGCAGTGCACCCAGGGGGGGACACATGCGCTACGAGCAGTACTTC
V gene: TRBV28
D gene: .
clone size: .
J gene: TRBJ2-7

CDR3 protein: CASSGPRDRGLSDTQYF
CDR3 DNA: TGTGCCAGCAGTGGACCCCGGGACAGGGGGCTCTCAGATACGCAGTATTTT
V gene: TRBV6-1
D gene: TRBD1
clone size: .
J gene: TRBJ2-3

CDR3 protein: CASSRESNSPLHF
CDR3 DNA: TGTGCCAGCAGCCGTGAAAGTAATTCACCCCTCCACTTT
V gene: TRBV3-1/TRBV3-2
D gene: .
clone size: few
J gene: TRBJ1-6

CDR3 protein: CASSQEVGGGETQYF
CDR3 DNA: TGCGCCAGCAGCCAAGAAGTGGGAGGAGGGGAGACCCAGTACTTC
V gene: TRBV4-3
D gene: .
clone size: .
J gene: TRBJ2-5

CDR3 protein: CASRVTALNSPLHF
CDR3 DNA: TGTGCCAGCAGGGTTACAGCGTTGAATTCACCCCTCCACTTT
V gene: TRBV2
D gene: .
clone size: once
J gene: TRBJ1-6

CDR3 protein: CARSSIIMDRGSYEQYF
CDR3 DNA: TGTGCCAGAAGCTCAATTATAATGGACAGGGGGTCCTACGAGCAGTACTTC
V gene: TRBV5-3
D gene: TRBD1
clone size: .
J gene: TRBJ2-7

CDR3 protein: CASSLPHRQGNYEQYF
CDR3 DNA: TGTGCCAGCAGCCTCCCTCACCGACAGGGGAACTACGAGCAGTACTTC
V gene: TRBV14
D gene: TRBD1
clone size: .
J gene: TRBJ2-7

CDR3 protein: CASSEALAAEAFF
CDR3 DNA: TGTGCCAGCAGTGAAGCACTGGCCGCTGAAGCTTTCTTT
V gene: TRBV2
D gene: .
clone size: few
J gene: TRBJ1-1

CDR3 protein: CASSIGTSGGLRDTQYF
CDR3 DNA: TGTGCCAGTAGTATAGGAACTAGCGGGGGGCTTCGTGATACGCAGTATTTT
V gene: TRBV19
D gene: TRBD2
clone size: .
J gene: TRBJ2-3

CDR3 protein: CSVGGTVDGYTF
CDR3 DNA: TGCAGCGTTGGGGGGACAGTGGATGGCTACACCTTC
V gene: TRBV29-1
D gene: TRBD1
clone size: few
J gene: TRBJ1-2

CDR3 protein: CASIEQGAEKLFF
CDR3 DNA: TGTGCCAGCATAGAGCAGGGGGCGGAAAAACTGTTTTTT
V gene: TRBV7-9
D gene: TRBD1
clone size: .
J gene: TRBJ1-4

CDR3 protein: CALGEKLFF
CDR3 DNA: TGTGCCTTAGGCGAAAAACTGTTTTTT
V gene: TRBV27
D gene: .
clone size: .
J gene: TRBJ1-4

CDR3 protein: CSASSGPEKLFF
CDR3 DNA: TGCAGTGCTAGTTCGGGGCCCGAAAAACTGTTTTTT
V gene: TRBV20-1
D gene: .
clone size: .
J gene: TRBJ1-4

CDR3 protein: CASSVQTSGETQYF
CDR3 DNA: TGTGCCAGCAGCGTACAGACTAGCGGAGAGACCCAGTACTTC
V gene: TRBV9
D gene: TRBD2
clone size: .
J gene: TRBJ2-5

CDR3 protein: CASRIDTGPLHF
CDR3 DNA: TGTGCCAGCAGGATCGACACTGGACCCCTCCACTTT
V gene: TRBV7-2
D gene: .
clone size: .
J gene: TRBJ1-6

CDR3 protein: CASSPYGEVRGYTF
CDR3 DNA: TGTGCCAGTAGTCCCTATGGGGAGGTCCGGGGCTACACCTTC
V gene: TRBV19
D gene: .
clone size: once
J gene: TRBJ1-2

CDR3 protein: CASSMRVNYGYTF
CDR3 DNA: TGTGCCAGTAGTATGAGGGTAAACTATGGCTACACCTTC
V gene: TRBV19
D gene: .
clone size: .
J gene: TRBJ1-2

CDR3 protein: CASSGMMNTEAFF
CDR3 DNA: TGTGCCAGCAGTGGAATGATGAACACTGAAGCTTTCTTT
V gene: TRBV27
D gene: .
clone size: .
J gene: TRBJ1-1

CDR3 protein: CASSYPLGYGYTF
CDR3 DNA: TGTGCCAGCAGTTACCCCCTGGGCTATGGCTACACCTTC
V gene: TRBV6-2/TRBV6-3
D gene: .
clone size: once
J gene: TRBJ1-2

CDR3 protein: CASSYSVHGLVGELFF
CDR3 DNA: TGTGCCAGCAGTTACTCTGTTCACGGACTAGTCGGGGAGCTGTTTTTT
V gene: TRBV6-5
D gene: TRBD2
clone size: .
J gene: TRBJ2-2

CDR3 protein: CASSLVGRENEQFF
CDR3 DNA: TGTGCCAGCAGCTTAGTCGGCAGAGAGAATGAGCAGTTCTTC
V gene: TRBV7-2
D gene: .
clone size: .
J gene: TRBJ2-1

CDR3 protein: CATSRDSRESGYWRNEQFF
CDR3 DNA: TGTGCCACCAGCAGAGATTCTCGCGAATCAGGGTACTGGCGGAATGAGCAGTTCTTC
V gene: TRBV15
D gene: .
clone size: .
J gene: TRBJ2-1

CDR3 protein: CASSLGGNGYTF
CDR3 DNA: TGTGCCAGCAGTTTAGGAGGGAATGGCTACACCTTC
V gene: TRBV27
D gene: .
clone size: .
J gene: TRBJ1-2

CDR3 protein: CASRALAGGSHEQYF
CDR3 DNA: TGTGCCAGTAGGGCACTAGCGGGAGGAAGTCACGAGCAGTACTTC
V gene: TRBV19
D gene: TRBD2
clone size: once
J gene: TRBJ2-7

CDR3 protein: CASSYGSSSYNEQFF
CDR3 DNA: TGTGCCAGCAGCTACGGCAGCTCCTCCTACAATGAGCAGTTCTTC
V gene: TRBV5-4
D gene: .
clone size: .
J gene: TRBJ2-1